What follows are 20 T cell receptor beta chains derived from one specimen sequenced in a study of patients and donors after allogeneic stem cell transplantation. TCRdb passed the RT-PCR reads through MiXCR, listing each CDR3 protein once. The sample lists over 400,000 distinct CDR3 sequences, 16% seen once, with less than 9.5% in the top ten. Sequences were obtained from blood, either unsorted or a sorted T cell fraction (not recorded which). These receptors were collected from a human donor who was either an allogeneic HSCT recipient or a stem cell or donor lymphocyte infusion donor (not recorded which). It is not recorded whose cells these are; they may come from a transplant donor.

Of note for this clonotype: At one end the junction does not follow the germline gene, possibly because of a read error. J is TRBJ2-5 and V is TRBV7-3, with 7 bases matching TRBD2. The germline V gene has CDR1 SGHTA and CDR2 FQGTGA. CDR3 size: 15 residues. The CDR3 nucleotides read TGTGCCAGCAGCTTAAACGGGGCCCGGGGGGAGACCCGGTACTTC. Its translation is CASSLNGARGETRYF.

The chain links TRBV25-1 to TRBJ2-5; 7 bases map to TRBD1. Germline V CDR1 and CDR2: MGHDK, SYGVNS. The CDR3 runs 14 residues. Unmatched junction bases numbered 5, after V lost 3 bases and J lost 4 bases. The CDR3 sequence: CASSDNTGVETQYF. CDR3 DNA sequence: TGTGCCAGCAGTGACAACACAGGGGTAGAGACCCAGTACTTC.

The V call is TRBV6-5, the J call TRBJ1-6; D is uncertain. Trimming stripped 0 bases from V and 6 bases from J, with 12 bases between. The CDR3 totals 16 residues. Germline CDR1 reads MNHEY; CDR2 reads SVGAGI. The CDR3 DNA reads as TGTGCCAGCAGTTACTCTCCAGTGAACAGTAATTCACCCCTCCACTTT. It translates to CASSYSPVNSNSPLHF.

The gene calls are TRBV11-2 and TRBJ2-7; TRBD2 matches at 15 bases. The CDR3 spans 18 residues. CDR1 is SGHAT and CDR2 is FQNNGV in the germline V gene. V shed 5 bases and J 4 bases; nucleotides not matched to a gene: 12. In DNA form, the CDR3 reads TGTGCCAGCAGCCAGGGACTAGCGGGAGGACCCGTCGTTTACGAGCAGTACTTC. Translated, it gives CASSQGLAGGPVVYEQYF.

This sequence joins TRBV11-2 and TRBJ2-7; 9 positions match TRBD2. The CDR3 runs to 18 residues. The germline gives CDR1 SGHAT, CDR2 FQNNGV. V lost 2 bases to trimming and J lost 2 bases; unmatched junction nucleotides: 13. CDR3 bases: TGTGCCAGCAGCTTAAGGGGCCACCTAGCGGGGCCCACCTACGAGCAGTACTTC. Translation gives CASSLRGHLAGPTYEQYF.

In the case of this clonotype: The junction shows a germline mismatch at one end, possibly a read error. The chain carries TRBV11-1 and TRBJ2-1, with TRBD2 matching 8 bases. Per the germline V gene, CDR1 is SGHAT and CDR2 is FQDESV (reference sequence). The CDR3 extends over 16 amino acids. CDR3 bases: TGTGCCAGCAGTCCAACCGGGACTAGGGCCTACAATGAGCAGCTCTTC. Translation: CASSPTGTRAYNEQLF.

V is TRBV4-3 and J is TRBJ2-7, with D hard to call. The CDR3 runs to 16 residues. Trimming removed 0 bases at V and 1 base at J, with 13 bases between. Germline V CDR1 and CDR2: LGHNA, YSLEER. CDR3 loop: CASSQDIWQISYEQYF. DNA for the CDR3: TGCGCCAGCAGCCAAGATATTTGGCAGATTTCCTACGAGCAGTACTTC.

V usage is TRBV6-2 or TRBV6-3 and J usage is TRBJ2-2; D remains ambiguous. The V gene's germline CDR1 is MNHEY and CDR2 SVGEGT. The CDR3 extends over 12 amino acids. Trimming took 2 bases from V and 3 from J, leaving 1 base between them. DNA for the CDR3: TGTGCCAGCAGTTACCACACCGGGGAGCTGTTTTTT. It yields the protein CASSYHTGELFF.

This chain links TRBV27 with TRBJ2-7; D possibly corresponds to TRBD1 (6 bases). The CDR3 length is 16 residues. V was shortened by 4 bases and J by 6 bases, with 22 bases between the two germline ends. Germline V gene sequence: CDR1 MNHEY, CDR2 SMNVEV (reference sequence). The CDR3 protein is CASSSLQGSTQGEQYF. CDR3 DNA sequence: TGTGCCAGCAGTTCACTACAGGGCTCCACCCAAGGCGAGCAGTACTTC.

The rearrangement joins TRBV30 to TRBJ2-7; the D call may be TRBD1 or TRBD2 (5 bases each). V lost 2 bases and J 0 bases, leaving 11 bases between the germline ends. Per the germline V gene, CDR1 is GTSNPN and CDR2 is SVGIG (reference sequence). This CDR3 contains 14 residues. CDR3 amino acids: CAWSRGDGSYEQYF. CDR3 DNA sequence: TGTGCCTGGAGTAGAGGGGACGGCTCCTACGAGCAGTACTTC.

V gene TRBV6-5 combines with J gene TRBJ1-4, with 10 bases fitting TRBD1. The V gene's germline CDR1 is MNHEY and CDR2 SVGAGI. The CDR3 consists of 13 residues. The trim removed 3 bases at V and 11 bases at J, leaving 3 bases unmatched. CDR3 in amino acids: CASSYPGQGKLFF. For the CDR3, the DNA is TGTGCCAGCAGTTATCCGGGACAGGGGAAACTGTTTTTT.

The chain employs TRBV2 and TRBJ2-3; 7 nucleotides agree with TRBD2. Germline CDR1 and CDR2: SNHLY and FYNNEI. The junction had 3 bases not matched to a gene; V was cut back by 4 bases and J by 2 bases. The CDR3 has 14 amino acids. CDR3 coding DNA: TGTGCCAGCAGTGTGGGGGGGGACACAGATACGCAGTATTTT. It yields the protein CASSVGGDTDTQYF.

At least ten counts were recorded for this clonotype. The chain links TRBV12-3 or TRBV12-4 to TRBJ1-5; D is possibly TRBD1 (5 bases). Trimming removed 1 base at V and 1 base at J, with 8 bases between. The CDR3 is 15 residues long. In DNA, the CDR3 is TGTGCCAGCAGTTTAGGAAGGGGAAGCAATCAGCCCCAGCATTTT. Its protein product is CASSLGRGSNQPQHF.

This chain links TRBV7-8 with TRBJ2-1; 11 bases align to TRBD2. The junction had 4 bases not matched to a gene; V was cut back by 4 bases and J by 2 bases. The CDR3 consists of 16 residues. Germline V lookup: CDR1 SGHVS, CDR2 FQNEAQ. The CDR3 loop is CASSSPGLAAYNEQFF. CDR3 coding DNA: TGTGCCAGCAGCTCCCCGGGACTAGCGGCCTACAATGAGCAGTTCTTC.

This clonotype was seen at least ten times. The chain uses TRBV4-2 and TRBJ2-1, with 11 bases fitting TRBD2. Per the germline V gene, CDR1 is LGHNA and CDR2 is YNFKEQ. With V trimmed by 4 bases and J by 9 bases, 8 bases remained unmatched. CDR3 length equals 15 residues. The CDR3 spells CASSLLMTSGTEQFF. As DNA, the CDR3 is TGTGCCAGCAGCCTTTTAATGACTAGCGGGACTGAGCAGTTCTTC.

This clonotype was seen more than once but under ten times. The V call is TRBV6-5, the J call TRBJ2-7; 9 bases line up with TRBD1. The CDR3 length is 15 residues. CDR1 and CDR2 (germline): MNHEY, SVGAGI. The J segment lost 4 bases and the V segment lost 4 bases, leaving 8 bases of the junction unmatched. CDR3 sequence (DNA): TGTGCCAGCAGTTCCCGAGGGGACAGGGCGTACGAGCAGTACTTC. As protein: CASSSRGDRAYEQYF.

The chain joins TRBV5-1 to TRBJ2-2; possible D gene TRBD2, 5 bases. Deletions cut 5 bases from V and 4 bases from J, with 12 bases between. Germline CDR1 reads SGHRS; CDR2 reads YFSETQ. This CDR3 is built from 14 residues. This CDR3 reads CASSLREFTGELFF. DNA of the CDR3: TGCGCCAGCAGTCTACGGGAATTCACCGGGGAGCTGTTTTTT.

The sample holds one count of this clonotype. A read error may explain this, as a much larger clone is one base away. The chain is built from TRBV4-3 and TRBJ1-1; D gene ambiguous. Germline assignment: CDR1 LGHNA and CDR2 YSLEER. Trimming removed 2 bases at V and 1 base at J, with 17 bases between. The CDR3 loop spans 17 amino acids. CDR3 in amino acids: CASSQNTGSVGNTEAFF. The DNA of the CDR3 is TGCGCCAGCAGCCAAAATACGGGCTCGGTAGGGAACACTGAAGCTTTCTTT.

This clonotype was observed a few times. V usage is TRBV10-2 and J usage is TRBJ2-7; the match to TRBD2 covers 10 bases. The CDR3 totals 14 residues. V shed 7 bases, J shed 6 bases, and the junction held 9 bases outside the gene matches. Per the germline V gene, CDR1 is WSHSY and CDR2 is SAAADI. The CDR3 sequence is CASIRSLAGVEQYF. CDR3 DNA: TGCGCCAGCATACGTAGCCTAGCGGGAGTCGAGCAGTACTTC.

The V and J genes are TRBV13 and TRBJ1-1; D might be TRBD1 (5 bases). The CDR3 sequence is 12 residues long. Trimming left V 5 bases short and J 10 bases short, with 14 bases between. Germline CDR1 and CDR2: PRHDT and FYEKMQ (reference sequence). The CDR3 region is CASSLGGRGAFF. The DNA for the CDR3 is TGTGCCAGCAGCCTCGGGGGTAGAGGAGCTTTCTTT. The complete variable domain, with remaining parts taken from reference TRBV13 and TRBJ1-1, reads AAGVIQSPRHLIKEKRETATLKCYPIPRHDTVYWYQQGPGQDPQFLISFYEKMQSDKGSIPDRFSAQQFSDYHSELNMSSLELGDSALYFCASSLGGRGAFFGQGTRLTVV.